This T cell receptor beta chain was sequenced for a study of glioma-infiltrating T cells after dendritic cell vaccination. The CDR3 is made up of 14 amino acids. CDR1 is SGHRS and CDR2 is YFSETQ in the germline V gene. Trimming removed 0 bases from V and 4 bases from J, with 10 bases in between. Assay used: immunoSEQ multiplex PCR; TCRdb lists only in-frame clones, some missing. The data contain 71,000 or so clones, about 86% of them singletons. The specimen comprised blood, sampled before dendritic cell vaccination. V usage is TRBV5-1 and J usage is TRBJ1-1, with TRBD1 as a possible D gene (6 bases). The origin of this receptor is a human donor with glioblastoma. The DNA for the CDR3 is TGCGCCAGCAGCTTGGTCAGGGGAACCACTGAAGCTTTCTTT. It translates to CASSLVRGTTEAFF.